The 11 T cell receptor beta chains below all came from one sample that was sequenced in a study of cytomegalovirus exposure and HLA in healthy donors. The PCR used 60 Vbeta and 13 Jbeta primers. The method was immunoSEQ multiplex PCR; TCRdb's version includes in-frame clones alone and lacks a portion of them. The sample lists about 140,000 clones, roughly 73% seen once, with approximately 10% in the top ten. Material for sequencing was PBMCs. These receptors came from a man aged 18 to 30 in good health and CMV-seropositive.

The CDR3 region is CASSLRTGRLGMNTEAFF. The CDR3 DNA sequence: TGTGCCAGCAGTTTACGGACAGGTCGGCTGGGAATGAACACTGAAGCTTTCTTT. The chain carries TRBV28 and TRBJ1-1; the match to TRBD1 covers 7 bases. The junction had 12 bases not matched to a gene; V was cut back by 2 bases and J by 0 bases. This CDR3 comprises 18 residues. Germline V gene lookup returns CDR1 MDHEN and CDR2 SYDVKM.

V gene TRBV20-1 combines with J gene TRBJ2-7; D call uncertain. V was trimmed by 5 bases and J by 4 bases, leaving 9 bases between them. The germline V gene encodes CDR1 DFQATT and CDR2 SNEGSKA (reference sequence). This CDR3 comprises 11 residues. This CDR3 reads CSAPRDYEQYF. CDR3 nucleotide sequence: TGCAGTGCTCCTCGAGATTACGAGCAGTACTTC.

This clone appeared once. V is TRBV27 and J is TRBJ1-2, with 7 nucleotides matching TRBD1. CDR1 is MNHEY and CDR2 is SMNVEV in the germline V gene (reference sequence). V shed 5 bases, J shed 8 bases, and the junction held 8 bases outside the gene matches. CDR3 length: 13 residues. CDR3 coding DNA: TGTGCCAGCAGTGCGCGACAGGGAATGGGCTACACCTTC. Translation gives CASSARQGMGYTF.

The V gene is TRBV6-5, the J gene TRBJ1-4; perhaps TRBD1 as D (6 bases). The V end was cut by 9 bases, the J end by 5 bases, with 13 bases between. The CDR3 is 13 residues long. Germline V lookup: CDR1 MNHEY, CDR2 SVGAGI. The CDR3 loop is CASLDSQNEKLFF. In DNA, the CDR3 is TGTGCCAGTCTGGACAGCCAAAATGAAAAACTGTTTTTT.

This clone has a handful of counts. The CDR3 reads CASSQSRQGATDTQYF. The CDR3 nucleotides are TGTGCCAGCAGCCAAAGCCGACAGGGGGCGACAGATACGCAGTATTTT. The chain couples TRBV13 to TRBJ2-3; 10 nucleotides match TRBD1. J lost 3 bases, V lost 5 bases, and 8 bases had no gene match. The CDR3 spans 16 residues. Germline CDR1 is PRHDT and CDR2 is FYEKMQ (reference sequence).

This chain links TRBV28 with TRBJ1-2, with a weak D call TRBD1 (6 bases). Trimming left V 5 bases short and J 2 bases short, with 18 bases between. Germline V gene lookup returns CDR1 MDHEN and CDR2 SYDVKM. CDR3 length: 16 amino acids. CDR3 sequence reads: CASSAPGGPGNYGYTF. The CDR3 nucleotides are TGTGCCAGCAGTGCCCCCGGGGGGCCAGGAAACTATGGCTACACCTTC.

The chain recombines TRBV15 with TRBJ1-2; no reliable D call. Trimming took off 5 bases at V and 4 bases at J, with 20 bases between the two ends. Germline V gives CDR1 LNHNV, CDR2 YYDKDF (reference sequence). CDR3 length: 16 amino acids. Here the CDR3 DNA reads TGTGCCACCAGCGTTGCTATCTCCACAGCCCTCTATGGCTACACCTTC. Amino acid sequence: CATSVAISTALYGYTF.

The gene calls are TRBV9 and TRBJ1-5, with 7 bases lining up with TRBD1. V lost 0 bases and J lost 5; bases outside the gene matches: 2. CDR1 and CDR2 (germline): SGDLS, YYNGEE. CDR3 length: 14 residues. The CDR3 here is CASSVEGADQPQHF. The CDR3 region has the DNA TGTGCCAGCAGCGTAGAGGGGGCGGATCAGCCCCAGCATTTT.

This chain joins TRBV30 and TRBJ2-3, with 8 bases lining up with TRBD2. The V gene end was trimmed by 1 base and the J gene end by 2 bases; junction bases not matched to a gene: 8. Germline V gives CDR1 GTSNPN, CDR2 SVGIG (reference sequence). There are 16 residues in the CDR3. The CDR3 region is CAWSELGREVTDTQYF. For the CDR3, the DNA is TGTGCCTGGAGTGAGCTAGGGCGGGAGGTCACAGATACGCAGTATTTT.

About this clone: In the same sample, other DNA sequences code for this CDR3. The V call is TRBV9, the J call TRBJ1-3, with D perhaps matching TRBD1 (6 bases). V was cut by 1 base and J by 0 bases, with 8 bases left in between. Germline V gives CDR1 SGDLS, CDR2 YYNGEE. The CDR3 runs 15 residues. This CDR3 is CASSVRGSSGNTIYF. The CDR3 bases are TGTGCCAGCAGCGTAAGGGGGTCCTCTGGAAACACCATATATTTT. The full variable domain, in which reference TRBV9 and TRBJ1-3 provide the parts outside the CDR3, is DSGVTQTPKHLITATGQRVTLRCSPRSGDLSVYWYQQSLDQGLQFLIQYYNGEERAKGNILERFSAQQFPDLHSELNLSSLELGDSALYFCASSVRGSSGNTIYFGEGSWLTVV.

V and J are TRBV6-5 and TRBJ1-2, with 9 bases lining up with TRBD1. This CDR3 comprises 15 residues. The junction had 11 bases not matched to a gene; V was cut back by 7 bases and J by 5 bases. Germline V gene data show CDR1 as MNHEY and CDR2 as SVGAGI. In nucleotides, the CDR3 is TGTGCCAGCAATGTAAAAACAGGGGGCGGTTATGGCTACACCTTC. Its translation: CASNVKTGGGYGYTF.